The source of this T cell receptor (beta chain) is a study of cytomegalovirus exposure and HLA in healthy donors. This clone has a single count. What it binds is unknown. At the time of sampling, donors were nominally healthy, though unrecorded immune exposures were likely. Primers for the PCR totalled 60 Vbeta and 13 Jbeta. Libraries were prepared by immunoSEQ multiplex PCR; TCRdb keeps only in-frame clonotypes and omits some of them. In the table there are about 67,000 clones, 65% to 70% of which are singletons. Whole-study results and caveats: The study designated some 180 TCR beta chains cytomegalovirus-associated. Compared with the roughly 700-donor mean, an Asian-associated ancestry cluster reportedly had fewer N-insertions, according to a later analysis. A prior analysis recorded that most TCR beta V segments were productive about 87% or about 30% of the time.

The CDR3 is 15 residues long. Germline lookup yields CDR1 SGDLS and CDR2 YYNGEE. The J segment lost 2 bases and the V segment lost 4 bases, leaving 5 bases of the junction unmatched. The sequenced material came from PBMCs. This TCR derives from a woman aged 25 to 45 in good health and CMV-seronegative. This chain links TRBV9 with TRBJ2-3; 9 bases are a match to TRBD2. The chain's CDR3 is CASSMGLADTDTQYF. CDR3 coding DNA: TGTGCCAGCAGCATGGGACTAGCTGACACAGATACGCAGTATTTT. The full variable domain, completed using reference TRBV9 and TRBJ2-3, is DSGVTQTPKHLITATGQRVTLRCSPRSGDLSVYWYQQSLDQGLQFLIQYYNGEERAKGNILERFSAQQFPDLHSELNLSSLELGDSALYFCASSMGLADTDTQYFGPGTRLTVL.